These T cell receptor beta chains were read from a single sample in a study of blood T cell repertoires in COVID-19. Libraries were prepared by immunoSEQ multiplex PCR; TCRdb keeps only in-frame clonotypes and omits some of them. Among about 50,000 clones, almost 80% were seen once, and the ten largest hold about 6.1%. Sequenced sample: PBMCs or T cells enriched from blood (not recorded which). These receptors were collected from a woman aged 50 to 60 with acute COVID-19. The CDR3 runs from the conserved cysteine through the conserved F or W. A D gene is named only where the DNA matches it firmly. Some rows mark clone size as missing; the rest say once, few, many or name a class of expanded clone.

.	TRBD1	TRBJ2-7	22	TRBV27	CASSRDRGGAGGALGGYYEQYF	TGTGCCAGCAGCCGGGACAGGGGAGGTGCGGGGGGAGCGCTAGGGGGATACTACGAGCAGTACTTC
.	.	TRBJ1-5	15	TRBV5-1	CASSWDGGRNQPQHF	TGCGCCAGCAGTTGGGACGGGGGGCGGAATCAGCCCCAGCATTTT
few	.	TRBJ1-2	15	TRBV15	CATSRDRREGNGYTF	TGTGCCACCAGCAGAGATCGCAGGGAGGGGAATGGCTACACCTTC
.	TRBD2	TRBJ2-1	15	TRBV3-1/TRBV3-2	CASSQEAGGGHEQFF	TGTGCCAGCAGCCAAGAGGCGGGGGGAGGCCATGAGCAGTTCTTC
few	.	TRBJ1-3	15	TRBV11-2	CASSLDRSSGNTIYF	TGTGCCAGCAGCTTAGACAGAAGCTCTGGAAACACCATATATTTT
.	TRBD1	TRBJ1-1	13	TRBV19	CASSIQGQGEAFF	TGTGCCAGTAGTATCCAGGGACAGGGAGAAGCTTTCTTT
few	TRBD1	TRBJ1-4	18	TRBV24-1	CATSELQGAPAPYEKLFF	TGTGCCACCAGTGAGTTACAGGGGGCGCCGGCTCCGTATGAAAAACTGTTTTTT
.	.	TRBJ1-1	15	TRBV5-1	CASSLAGVVNTEAFF	TGCGCCAGCAGCTTGGCAGGGGTTGTGAACACTGAAGCTTTCTTT
.	.	TRBJ2-3	13	TRBV2	CASTARDTDTQYF	TGTGCCAGCACCGCGAGGGACACAGATACGCAGTATTTT
.	.	TRBJ2-7	14	TRBV5-6	CASSPPDISYEQYF	TGTGCCAGCAGCCCCCCGGACATCTCCTACGAGCAGTACTTC
once	.	TRBJ2-1	16	TRBV3-1/TRBV3-2	CASSQVPGGPYNEQFF	TGTGCCAGCAGCCAAGTCCCAGGGGGGCCCTACAATGAGCAGTTCTTC
.	.	TRBJ2-2	16	TRBV4-1	CASSLAPGITTGELFF	TGCGCCAGCAGCCTTGCCCCGGGGATTACAACCGGGGAGCTGTTTTTT
.	.	TRBJ2-6	16	TRBV19	CASSPNRDPGANVLTF	TGTGCCAGTAGTCCGAACAGGGACCCTGGGGCCAACGTCCTGACTTTC
few	TRBD1	TRBJ2-1	14	TRBV5-4	CASSPGGGYNEQFF	TGTGCCAGCAGTCCAGGGGGCGGGTACAATGAGCAGTTCTTC
.	.	TRBJ1-3	15	TRBV4-1	CASSHYRDVGNTIYF	TGCGCCAGCAGCCATTACAGGGATGTAGGAAACACCATATATTTT
.	TRBD1	TRBJ1-1	17	TRBV7-6	CASSHIYRGRGNTEAFF	TGTGCCAGCAGCCATATTTACAGGGGGCGAGGAAACACTGAAGCTTTCTTT
once	.	TRBJ2-7	10	TRBV2	CASSRYEQYF	TGTGCCAGCAGTCGCTACGAGCAGTACTTC
.	.	TRBJ2-7	12	TRBV19	CASSGRGYEQYF	TGTGCCAGTAGTGGAAGGGGCTACGAGCAGTACTTC
.	TRBD2	TRBJ2-7	15	TRBV5-5	CASSFARGGIYEQYF	TGTGCCAGCAGCTTCGCGCGGGGGGGCATCTACGAGCAGTACTTC
.	.	TRBJ1-2	11	TRBV25-1	CASSVGDGYTF	TGTGCCAGCAGTGTAGGGGATGGCTACACCTTC